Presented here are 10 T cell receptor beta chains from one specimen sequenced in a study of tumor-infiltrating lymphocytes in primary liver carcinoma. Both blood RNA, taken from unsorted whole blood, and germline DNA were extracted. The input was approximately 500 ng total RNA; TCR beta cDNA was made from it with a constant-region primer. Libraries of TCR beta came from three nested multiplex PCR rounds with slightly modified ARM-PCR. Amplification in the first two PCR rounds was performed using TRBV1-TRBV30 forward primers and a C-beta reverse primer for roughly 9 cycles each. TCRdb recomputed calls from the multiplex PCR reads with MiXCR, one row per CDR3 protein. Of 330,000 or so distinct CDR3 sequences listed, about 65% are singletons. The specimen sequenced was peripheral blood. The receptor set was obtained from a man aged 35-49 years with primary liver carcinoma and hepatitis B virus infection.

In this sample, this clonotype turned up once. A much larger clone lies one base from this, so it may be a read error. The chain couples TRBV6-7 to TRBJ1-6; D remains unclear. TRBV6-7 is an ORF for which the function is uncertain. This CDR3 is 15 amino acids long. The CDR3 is CASSHGRIDNSPLQF. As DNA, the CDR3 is TGTGCCAGCAGTCATGGACGGATCGATAATTCACCCCTCCAATTT.

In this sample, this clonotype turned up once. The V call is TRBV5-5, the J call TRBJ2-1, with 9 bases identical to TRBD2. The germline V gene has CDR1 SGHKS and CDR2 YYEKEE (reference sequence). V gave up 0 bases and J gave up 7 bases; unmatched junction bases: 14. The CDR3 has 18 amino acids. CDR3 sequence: CASSLDWLMGLAQNEQFF. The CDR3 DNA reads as TGTGCCAGCAGCTTGGACTGGCTTATGGGACTAGCACAAAATGAGCAGTTCTTC.

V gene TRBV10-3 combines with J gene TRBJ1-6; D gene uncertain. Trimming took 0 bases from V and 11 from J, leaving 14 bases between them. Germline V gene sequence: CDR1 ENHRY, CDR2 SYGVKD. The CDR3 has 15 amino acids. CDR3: CAISESMAGNPPLHF. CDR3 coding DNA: TGTGCCATCAGTGAGTCGATGGCAGGCAATCCACCCCTCCACTTT.

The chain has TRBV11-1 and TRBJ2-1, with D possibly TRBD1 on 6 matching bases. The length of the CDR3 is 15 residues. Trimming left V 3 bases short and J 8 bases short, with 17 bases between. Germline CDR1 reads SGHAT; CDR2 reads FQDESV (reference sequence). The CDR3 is CASSLEDRERDEQFF. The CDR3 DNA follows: TGTGCCAGCAGCTTGGAGGACAGAGAGAGGGATGAGCAGTTCTTC.

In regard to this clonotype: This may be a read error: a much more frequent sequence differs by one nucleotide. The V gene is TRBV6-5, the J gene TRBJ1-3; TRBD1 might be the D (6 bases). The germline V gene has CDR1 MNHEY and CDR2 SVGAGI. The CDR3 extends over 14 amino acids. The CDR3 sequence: CVSRKSGVGNTIYF. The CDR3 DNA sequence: TGTGTCAGCAGAAAATCAGGGGTTGGAAACACCATATATTTT.

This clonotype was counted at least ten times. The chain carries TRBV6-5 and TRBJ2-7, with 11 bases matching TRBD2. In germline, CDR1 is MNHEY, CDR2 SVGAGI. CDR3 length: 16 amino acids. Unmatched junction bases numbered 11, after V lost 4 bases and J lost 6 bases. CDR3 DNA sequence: TGTGCCAGCAGTTTAGGACTAGCGGGCGTCGGGATCGAGCAGTACTTC. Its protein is CASSLGLAGVGIEQYF.

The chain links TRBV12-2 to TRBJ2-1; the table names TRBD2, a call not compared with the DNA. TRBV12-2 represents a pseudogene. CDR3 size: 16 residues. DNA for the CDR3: TGTGCAAGTCGCTTTTCGACTAGCGGGAGAGGGAGTGAGCAGTTCTTC. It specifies CASRFSTSGRGSEQFF.

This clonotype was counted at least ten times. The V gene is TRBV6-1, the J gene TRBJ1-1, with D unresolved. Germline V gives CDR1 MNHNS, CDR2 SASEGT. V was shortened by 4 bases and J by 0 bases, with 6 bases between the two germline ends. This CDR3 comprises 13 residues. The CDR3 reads CASSATMNTEAFF. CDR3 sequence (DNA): TGTGCCAGCAGTGCAACAATGAACACTGAAGCTTTCTTT.

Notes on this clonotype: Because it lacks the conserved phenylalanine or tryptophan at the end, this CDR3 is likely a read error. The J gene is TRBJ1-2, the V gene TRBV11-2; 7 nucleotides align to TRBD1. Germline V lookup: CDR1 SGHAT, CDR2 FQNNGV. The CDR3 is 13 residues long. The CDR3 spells CASSPGGCGGYTL. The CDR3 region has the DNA TGCGCCAGCAGCCCAGGGGGTTGCGGTGGCTACACCCTC.

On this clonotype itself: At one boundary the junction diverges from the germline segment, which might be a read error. The CDR3, as DNA: TGTGCCAACAGCTTAGAAAAGGAGACCCAGTACTTC. Translation gives CANSLEKETQYF. The chain has TRBV11-2 and TRBJ2-5, with D unclear. The CDR3 consists of 12 residues. Per the germline V gene, CDR1 is SGHAT and CDR2 is FQNNGV.